The clone carrying this TCR beta chain appeared a few times. Its antigen is undetermined. The data are from a study of response to subunit inactivated influenza vaccine. MiXCR, run by TCRdb on the RT-PCR reads, gives a single entry per CDR3 protein. The sample lists approximately 230,000 distinct CDR3 sequences; 10% to 15% were seen once. The CDR3 totals 14 residues. The J segment lost 6 bases and the V segment lost 6 bases, leaving 10 bases of the junction unmatched. CDR1 is DFQATT and CDR2 is SNEGSKA in the germline V gene (reference sequence). Study results and caveats: There was a suggestion from the authors that each seasonal influenza vaccination recruits few new T cells.

The sample here was non-naive T cells sorted from PBMCs, taken 14 days before vaccination. This TCR derives from a man aged 50 or older who received an inactivated influenza vaccine. V gene TRBV20-1 combines with J gene TRBJ2-1, with 8 bases lining up with TRBD1. The CDR3 loop is CSAPTGVVGNEQFF. CDR3 in DNA: TGCAGTGCCCCGACAGGGGTAGTTGGCAATGAGCAGTTCTTC.